Listed below are T cell receptor beta chains from one sample, sequenced in a study of regulatory T cells in long-lasting Graves disease. From the multiplex PCR reads, TCRdb called clonotypes with MiXCR, one entry per CDR3 protein. Here the sample spans 510,000 or so distinct CDR3 sequences, around 12% being singletons. The data were also submitted as part of a second study, on T cells in Graves' hyperthyroidism and ophthalmopathy.

Sequenced here: peripheral blood mononuclear cells (PBMCs), sampled at new diagnosis, from a patient treated with antithyroid drugs. These receptors all come from a woman aged 25-40 years with Graves disease. CDR3s include the opening cysteine and the closing phenylalanine or tryptophan. Fields, in order: J gene, D gene, clone size, V gene, CDR3 protein, CDR3 DNA. D genes are given only for firm matches. Only part of the rows carry a size: once, few, many, or a class if the clone is expanded.

j_call: TRBJ2-1
d_call: NA
clone_size: NA
v_call: TRBV2
cdr3_aa: CASSEASSHNEQFF
cdr3_nt: TGTGCCAGCAGTGAAGCGTCCAGCCACAATGAGCAGTTCTTC

j_call: TRBJ2-7
d_call: NA
clone_size: many
v_call: TRBV7-9
cdr3_aa: CASSFSRSAYEQYF
cdr3_nt: TGTGCCAGCAGCTTTTCCCGGTCTGCCTACGAGCAGTACTTC

j_call: TRBJ2-4
d_call: NA
clone_size: few
v_call: TRBV19
cdr3_aa: CASSATLTLAKNIQYF
cdr3_nt: TGTGCCAGTAGTGCTACCCTTACGCTAGCCAAAAACATTCAGTACTTC

j_call: TRBJ2-1
d_call: NA
clone_size: few
v_call: TRBV20-1
cdr3_aa: CSALSLDSGSYNEQFF
cdr3_nt: TGCAGTGCACTATCACTCGATTCGGGCTCCTACAATGAGCAGTTCTTC

j_call: TRBJ2-5
d_call: TRBD2
clone_size: many
v_call: TRBV2
cdr3_aa: CASNLRERDYLLAGVGYQETQYF
cdr3_nt: TGTGCCAGCAATTTGAGGGAAAGAGACTACTTGCTAGCGGGAGTGGGGTACCAAGAGACCCAGTACTTC

j_call: TRBJ2-1
d_call: NA
clone_size: many
v_call: TRBV7-9
cdr3_aa: CASSLALGGPSDNEQFF
cdr3_nt: TGTGCCAGCAGCTTAGCACTTGGGGGCCCCTCTGACAATGAGCAGTTCTTC

j_call: TRBJ2-4
d_call: NA
clone_size: many
v_call: TRBV15
cdr3_aa: CATSRDPPGGPKNIQYF
cdr3_nt: TGTGCCACCAGCAGAGATCCCCCCGGGGGGCCCAAAAACATTCAGTACTTC

j_call: TRBJ2-1
d_call: TRBD1
clone_size: NA
v_call: TRBV7-8
cdr3_aa: CASSTRGGQGWNEQFF
cdr3_nt: TGTGCCAGCAGCACTCGAGGGGGACAGGGGTGGAATGAGCAGTTCTTC

j_call: TRBJ2-7
d_call: NA
clone_size: few
v_call: TRBV29-1
cdr3_aa: CSVAFETYEQYF
cdr3_nt: TGCAGCGTTGCCTTTGAAACCTACGAGCAGTACTTC

j_call: TRBJ1-5
d_call: NA
clone_size: NA
v_call: TRBV29-1
cdr3_aa: CSVLEGNQPQHF
cdr3_nt: TGCAGCGTCCTGGAGGGCAATCAGCCCCAGCATTTT

j_call: TRBJ2-3
d_call: NA
clone_size: many
v_call: TRBV20-1
cdr3_aa: CSARRPGLLDTQYF
cdr3_nt: TGCAGTGCTAGACGGCCGGGACTCCTAGATACGCAGTATTTT

j_call: TRBJ1-4
d_call: NA
clone_size: NA
v_call: TRBV15
cdr3_aa: CATSRDLGGGKKEKLFF
cdr3_nt: TGTGCCACCAGCAGAGATTTGGGCGGGGGAAAGAAAGAAAAACTGTTTTTT

j_call: TRBJ2-7
d_call: NA
clone_size: many
v_call: TRBV12-3/TRBV12-4
cdr3_aa: CASSLDMNSYEQYF
cdr3_nt: TGTGCCAGCAGCCTGGATATGAACTCCTACGAGCAGTACTTC

j_call: TRBJ2-1
d_call: TRBD1
clone_size: many
v_call: TRBV24-1
cdr3_aa: CATSDPRTGNNEQFF
cdr3_nt: TGTGCCACCAGTGACCCACGGACAGGTAACAATGAGCAGTTCTTC

j_call: TRBJ2-5
d_call: NA
clone_size: many
v_call: TRBV11-2
cdr3_aa: CASSFAGETQYF
cdr3_nt: TGTGCCAGCAGCTTTGCGGGAGAGACCCAGTACTTC

j_call: TRBJ2-5
d_call: NA
clone_size: few
v_call: TRBV18
cdr3_aa: CASSPGHLRETQYF
cdr3_nt: TGTGCCAGCTCACCGGGACACCTTAGGGAGACCCAGTACTTC

j_call: TRBJ2-3
d_call: TRBD2
clone_size: few
v_call: TRBV19
cdr3_aa: CASSIDVRTSGSTDTQYF
cdr3_nt: TGTGCCAGTAGTATAGATGTTCGGACTAGCGGTAGCACAGATACGCAGTATTTT